The sequence of this T cell receptor (beta chain) was determined in a study of identical twins. The CDR3 totals 16 residues. Losses at the gene ends were 5 bases for V and 4 bases for J; bases not matched to a gene: 8. The germline V gene encodes CDR1 MNHEY and CDR2 SVGEGT. With no exceptions, donors were healthy Caucasians. Unique molecular identifiers were present on cDNA, and template switching added a universal primer site. TCRdb recomputed calls from the 5' RACE reads with MiXCR, one row per CDR3 protein. The sample gives approximately 300,000 distinct CDR3 sequences, 7.5% to 9.5% of which show up once; roughly 6.4% is in the top ten. Of note for this clonotype: What it binds is unknown.

Study-wide results and limits: Insertion counts were lower in abundant cord blood beta clonotypes, a trend that memory repertoires did not show. Its conclusions, products of cross-sectional statistical analysis, did not come from following the same donors.

The data also belong to a second study, concerning yellow fever vaccine responses in identical twins.

The sequenced sample consisted of CD8+ T cells sorted from blood. The chain employs TRBV6-2 or TRBV6-3 and TRBJ2-5; 12 bases match TRBD2. This clonotype originated in a woman between 18 and 29 years old in good health. The CDR3 loop reads CASSNLAGGPGETQYF. CDR3 coding DNA: TGTGCCAGCAGTAATCTAGCGGGAGGGCCCGGAGAGACCCAGTACTTC.